The text below deals with one T cell receptor beta chain. With 2 bases removed from V and 1 base from J, the gap between germline ends came to 9 bases. CDR3 length equals 15 residues. Germline V gives CDR1 SGHRS, CDR2 YFSETQ. Data came from immunoSEQ multiplex PCR; TCRdb stores just in-frame clones and leaves some out. The data show approximately 330,000 clones, around nine tenths seen once. The source of the sample is a study of blood T cell repertoires in COVID-19. In the study overall: Whether acute or convalescent, the COVID-19 samples came from the United States, Italy and Spain.

The clonotype originates from a woman in her forties or fifties with active or convalescent COVID-19. This chain joins TRBV5-1 and TRBJ2-2, with no clear D. The material sequenced was peripheral blood. The CDR3 nucleotides are TGCGCCAGCAGCTTAGACAAGCTGAACACCGGGGAGCTGTTTTTT. This encodes CASSLDKLNTGELFF.